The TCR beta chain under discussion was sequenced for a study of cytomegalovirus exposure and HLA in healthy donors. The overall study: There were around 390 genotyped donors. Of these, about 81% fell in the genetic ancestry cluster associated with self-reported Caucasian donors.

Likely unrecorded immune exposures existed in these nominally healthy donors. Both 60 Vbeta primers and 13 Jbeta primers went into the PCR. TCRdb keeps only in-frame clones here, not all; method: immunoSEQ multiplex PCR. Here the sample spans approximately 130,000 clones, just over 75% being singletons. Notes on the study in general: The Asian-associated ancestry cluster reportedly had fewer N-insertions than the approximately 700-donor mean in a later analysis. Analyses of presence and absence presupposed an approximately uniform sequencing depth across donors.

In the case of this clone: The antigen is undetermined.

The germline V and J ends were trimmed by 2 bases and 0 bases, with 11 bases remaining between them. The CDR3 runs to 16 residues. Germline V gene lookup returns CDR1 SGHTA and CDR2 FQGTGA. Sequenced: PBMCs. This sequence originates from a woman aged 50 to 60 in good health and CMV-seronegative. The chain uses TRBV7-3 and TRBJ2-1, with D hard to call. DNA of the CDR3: TGTGCCAGCAGCTTAGCGGCAGCTGCCTCCTACAATGAGCAGTTCTTC. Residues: CASSLAAAASYNEQFF.